This T cell receptor (beta chain) was found in a study of blood T cell repertoires in COVID-19. The data were produced by immunoSEQ multiplex PCR, yet TCRdb's version contains in-frame clones alone and is incomplete. Of about 280,000 clones detected, over 75% appear once; the ten largest clones hold 9.5% to 11%. With 2 bases clipped from V and 4 bases from J, the junction kept 5 bases outside the gene matches. The germline gives CDR1 LGHDT, CDR2 YNNKEL (reference sequence). This CDR3 comprises 15 residues. Sequencing was done on a sample of peripheral blood. This sequence joins TRBV3-1 (or the pseudogene TRBV3-2) and TRBJ1-2, with TRBD1 matching over 9 bases. This TCR came from a woman aged 65 to 85 with acute or convalescent COVID-19. In DNA form, the CDR3 reads TGTGCCAGCAGCCAACAACAGGGGGCAATCTATGGCTACACCTTC. This codes for CASSQQQGAIYGYTF.